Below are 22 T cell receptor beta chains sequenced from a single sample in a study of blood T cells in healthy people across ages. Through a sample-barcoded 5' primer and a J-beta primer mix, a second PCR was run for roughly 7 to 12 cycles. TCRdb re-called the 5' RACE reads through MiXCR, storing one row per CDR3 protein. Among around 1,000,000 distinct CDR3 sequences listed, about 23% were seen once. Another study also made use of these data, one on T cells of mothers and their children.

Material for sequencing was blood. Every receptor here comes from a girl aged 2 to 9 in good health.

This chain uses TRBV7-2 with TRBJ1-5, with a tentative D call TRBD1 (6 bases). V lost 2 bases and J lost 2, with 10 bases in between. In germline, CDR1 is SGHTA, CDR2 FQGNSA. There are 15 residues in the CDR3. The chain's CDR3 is CASSLSRGGNQPQHF. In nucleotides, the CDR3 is TGTGCCAGCAGCTTAAGCAGGGGAGGCAATCAGCCCCAGCATTTT.

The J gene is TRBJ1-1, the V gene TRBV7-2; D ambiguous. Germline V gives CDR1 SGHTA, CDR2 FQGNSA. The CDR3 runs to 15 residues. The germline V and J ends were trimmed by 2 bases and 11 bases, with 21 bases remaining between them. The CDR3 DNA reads TGTGCCAGCAGCTTAATGGGTGGAGCCCCCCGGATTGCTTTCTTT. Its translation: CASSLMGGAPRIAFF.

CDR3 amino acids: CASSLESGLVGYTF. The CDR3, as DNA: TGCGCCAGCAGCTTGGAGTCGGGTTTGGTTGGCTACACCTTC. The chain links TRBV5-1 to TRBJ1-2; D remains ambiguous. This CDR3 is 14 amino acids long. V lost 0 bases, J lost 7 bases, and 13 bases lay in between. The germline V gene encodes CDR1 SGHRS and CDR2 YFSETQ.

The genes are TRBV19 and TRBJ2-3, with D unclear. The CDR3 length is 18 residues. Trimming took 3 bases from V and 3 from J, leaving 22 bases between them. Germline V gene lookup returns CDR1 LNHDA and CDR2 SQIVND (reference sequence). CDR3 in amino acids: CASSILPLGRGETDTQYF. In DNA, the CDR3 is TGTGCCAGTAGTATCCTCCCTTTGGGAAGAGGAGAAACAGATACGCAGTATTTT.

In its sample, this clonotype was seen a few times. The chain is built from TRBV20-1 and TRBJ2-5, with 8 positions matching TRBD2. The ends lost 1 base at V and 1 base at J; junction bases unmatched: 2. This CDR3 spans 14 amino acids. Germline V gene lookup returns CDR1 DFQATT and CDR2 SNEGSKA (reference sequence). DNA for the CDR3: TGCAGTGCTAGAGGGACTAGCCTCCAAGAGACCCAGTACTTC. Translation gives CSARGTSLQETQYF.

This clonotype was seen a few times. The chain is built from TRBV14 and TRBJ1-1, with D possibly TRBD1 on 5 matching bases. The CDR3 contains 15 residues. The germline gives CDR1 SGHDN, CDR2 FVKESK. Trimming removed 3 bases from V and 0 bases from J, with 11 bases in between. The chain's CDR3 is CASSQTTGLNTEAFF. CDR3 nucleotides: TGTGCCAGCAGCCAGACCACAGGTCTGAACACTGAAGCTTTCTTT. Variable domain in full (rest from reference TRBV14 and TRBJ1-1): EAGVTQFPSHSVIEKGQTVTLRCDPISGHDNLYWYRRVMGKEIKFLLHFVKESKQDESGMPNNRFLAERTGGTYSTLKVQPAELEDSGVYFCASSQTTGLNTEAFFGQGTRLTVV.

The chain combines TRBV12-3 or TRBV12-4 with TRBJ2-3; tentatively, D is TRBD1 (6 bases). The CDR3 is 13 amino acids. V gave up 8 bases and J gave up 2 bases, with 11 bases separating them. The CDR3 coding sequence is TGTGCCAGCGGTGACAGGCTCACAGATACGCAGTATTTT. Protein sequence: CASGDRLTDTQYF.

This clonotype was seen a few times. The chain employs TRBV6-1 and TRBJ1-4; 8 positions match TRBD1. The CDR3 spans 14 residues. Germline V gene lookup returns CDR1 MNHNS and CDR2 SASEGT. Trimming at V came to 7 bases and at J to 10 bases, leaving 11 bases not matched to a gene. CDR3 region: CASTLQGADGKLFF. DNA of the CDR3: TGTGCCAGCACTCTTCAGGGGGCGGACGGAAAACTGTTTTTT.

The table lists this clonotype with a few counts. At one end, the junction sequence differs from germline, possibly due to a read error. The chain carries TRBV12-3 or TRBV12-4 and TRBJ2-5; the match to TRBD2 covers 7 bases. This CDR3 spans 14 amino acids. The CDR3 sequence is CASTLLATQETQYF. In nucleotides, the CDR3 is TGTGCCAGCACTTTACTAGCGACCCAAGAGACCCAGTACTTC.

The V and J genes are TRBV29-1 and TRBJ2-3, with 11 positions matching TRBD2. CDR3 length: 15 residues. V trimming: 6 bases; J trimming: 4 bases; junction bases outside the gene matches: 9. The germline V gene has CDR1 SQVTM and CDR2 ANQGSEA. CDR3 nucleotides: TGCAGCGTGGACTTAGCGGGAGGGCCGGCAGATACGCAGTATTTT. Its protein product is CSVDLAGGPADTQYF.

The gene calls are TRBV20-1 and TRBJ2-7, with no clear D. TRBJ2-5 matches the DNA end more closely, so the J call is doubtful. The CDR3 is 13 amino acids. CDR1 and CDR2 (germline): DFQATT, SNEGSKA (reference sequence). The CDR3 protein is CSASLGIQETQYF. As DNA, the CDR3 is TGCAGTGCTAGTCTGGGTATACAAGAGACCCAGTACTTC.

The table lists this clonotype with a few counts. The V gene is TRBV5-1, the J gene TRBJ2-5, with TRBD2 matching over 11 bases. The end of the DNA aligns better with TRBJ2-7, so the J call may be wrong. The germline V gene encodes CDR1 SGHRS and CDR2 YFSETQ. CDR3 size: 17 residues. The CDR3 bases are TGCGCCAGCAGCGCAAAGTCTAGCGGGGGGCACCAGTACGAGCAGTACTTC. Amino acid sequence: CASSAKSSGGHQYEQYF.

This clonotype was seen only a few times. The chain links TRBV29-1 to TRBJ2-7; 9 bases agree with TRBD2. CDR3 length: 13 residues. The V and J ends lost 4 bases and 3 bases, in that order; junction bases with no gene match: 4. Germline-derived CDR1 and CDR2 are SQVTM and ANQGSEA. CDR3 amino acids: CSVAGGGGYEQYF. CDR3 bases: TGCAGCGTTGCCGGCGGGGGGGGCTACGAGCAGTACTTC.

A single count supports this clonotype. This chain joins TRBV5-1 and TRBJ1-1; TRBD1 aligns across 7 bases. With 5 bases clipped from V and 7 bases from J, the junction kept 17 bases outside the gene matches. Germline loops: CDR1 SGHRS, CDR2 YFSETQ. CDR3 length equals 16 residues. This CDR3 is CASSSIVGGISGEAFF. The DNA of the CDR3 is TGCGCCAGCAGTAGTATAGTAGGGGGCATTTCGGGTGAAGCTTTCTTT.

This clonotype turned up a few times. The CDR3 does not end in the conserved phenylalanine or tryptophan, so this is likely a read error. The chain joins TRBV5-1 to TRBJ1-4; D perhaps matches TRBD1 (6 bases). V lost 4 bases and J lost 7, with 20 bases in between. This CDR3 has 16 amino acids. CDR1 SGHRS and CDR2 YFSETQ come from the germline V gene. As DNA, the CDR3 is TGCGCCAGCAGCAGTACCACAGGGACTAGGGCTGAAAAACTGTTTTCT. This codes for CASSSTTGTRAEKLFS.

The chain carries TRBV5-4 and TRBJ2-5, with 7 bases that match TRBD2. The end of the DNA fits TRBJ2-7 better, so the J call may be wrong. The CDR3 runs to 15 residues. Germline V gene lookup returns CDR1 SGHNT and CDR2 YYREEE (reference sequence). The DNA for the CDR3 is TGTGCCAGCAGCCGCGCTGGCGGGAGTCTCTACGAGCAGTACTTC. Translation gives CASSRAGGSLYEQYF.

The CDR3 region is CASSRLEGENPYEQYF. Written as DNA, the CDR3 is TGTGCCAGCAGTCGCTTAGAGGGCGAAAATCCCTACGAGCAGTACTTC. The gene calls are TRBV28 and TRBJ2-7; D perhaps matches TRBD2 (5 bases). This CDR3 has 16 amino acids. Germline V CDR1 and CDR2: MDHEN, SYDVKM. Trimming took off 5 bases at V and 2 bases at J, with 19 bases between the two ends.

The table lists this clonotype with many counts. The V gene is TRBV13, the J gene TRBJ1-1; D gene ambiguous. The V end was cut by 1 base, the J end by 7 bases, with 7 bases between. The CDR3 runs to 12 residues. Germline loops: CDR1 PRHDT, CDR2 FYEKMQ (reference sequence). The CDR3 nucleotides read TGTGCCAGCAGCTTAGAGGGAGATGAAGCTTTCTTT. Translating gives CASSLEGDEAFF. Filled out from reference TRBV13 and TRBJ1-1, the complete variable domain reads AAGVIQSPRHLIKEKRETATLKCYPIPRHDTVYWYQQGPGQDPQFLISFYEKMQSDKGSIPDRFSAQQFSDYHSELNMSSLELGDSALYFCASSLEGDEAFFGQGTRLTVV.

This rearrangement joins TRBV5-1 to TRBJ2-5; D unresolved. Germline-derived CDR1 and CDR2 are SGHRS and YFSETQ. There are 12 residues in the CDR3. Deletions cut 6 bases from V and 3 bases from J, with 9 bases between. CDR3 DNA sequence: TGCGCCAGCACTGACTGGAAAGAGACCCAGTACTTC. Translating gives CASTDWKETQYF.

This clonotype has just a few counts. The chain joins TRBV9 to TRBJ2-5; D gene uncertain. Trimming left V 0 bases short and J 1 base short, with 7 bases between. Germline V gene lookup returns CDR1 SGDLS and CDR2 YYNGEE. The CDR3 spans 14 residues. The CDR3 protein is CASSVAMTQETQYF. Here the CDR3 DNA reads TGTGCCAGCAGCGTAGCAATGACCCAAGAGACCCAGTACTTC.

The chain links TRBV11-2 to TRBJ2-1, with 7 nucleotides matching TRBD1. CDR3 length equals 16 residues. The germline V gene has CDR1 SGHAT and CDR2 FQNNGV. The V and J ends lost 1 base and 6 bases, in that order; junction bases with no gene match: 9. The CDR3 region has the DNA TGTGCCAGCAGCTTAGGGTGGGACAGAAAAGGCAATGAGCAGTTCTTC. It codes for CASSLGWDRKGNEQFF.

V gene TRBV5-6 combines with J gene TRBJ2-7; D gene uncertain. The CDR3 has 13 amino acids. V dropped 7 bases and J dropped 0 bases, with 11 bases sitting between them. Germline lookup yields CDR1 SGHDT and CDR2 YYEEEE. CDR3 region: CASGITDSYEQYF. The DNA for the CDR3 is TGTGCCAGCGGCATAACAGACTCCTACGAGCAGTACTTC.